The next 9 T cell receptor beta chains were all read from a single sample in a study of T-cell reconstitution after alpha-beta-depleted transplantation in children. Unique molecular identifiers were built into the TCRbeta library. TCRdb called the PCR reads again in MiXCR, with one record for every CDR3 protein. The table lists about 510,000 distinct CDR3 sequences, 9.5% to 12% of them singletons, with 12% to 15% in the top ten. The source was PBMCs, mostly from graft donor cells, collected 180 days after TCRalphabeta/CD19-depleted stem cell transplant. These receptors came from a female patient aged 2-10 years who had a stem cell transplant for aplastic anemia, so the T cells may come from the graft donor.

This clonotype was seen a few times. This chain links TRBV28 with TRBJ1-1; D is unclear. This CDR3 region has 14 residues. The ends were cut back, 1 base at V and 4 bases at J, with 10 bases in the middle. CDR1 is MDHEN, CDR2 SYDVKM, per germline. CDR3 sequence reads: CASSLSRRSTEAFF. The CDR3 DNA is TGTGCCAGCAGTTTATCAAGGAGATCCACTGAAGCTTTCTTT.

This clonotype was seen a few times. The chain joins TRBV20-1 to TRBJ2-5, with a possible D match to TRBD1 (5 bases). CDR1 and CDR2 from the germline V gene are DFQATT and SNEGSKA (reference sequence). Trimming took 6 bases from V and 0 from J, leaving 23 bases between them. This CDR3 is 17 amino acids long. CDR3 region: CSAPGAGRVSYQETQYF. For the CDR3, the DNA is TGCAGTGCCCCTGGAGCAGGGCGTGTCTCGTACCAAGAGACCCAGTACTTC.

Only a few counts were recorded for this clonotype. The chain carries TRBV5-1 and TRBJ2-1; 7 bases are shared with TRBD1. The CDR3 spans 15 residues. Germline V gene lookup returns CDR1 SGHRS and CDR2 YFSETQ. Losses at the gene ends were 6 bases for V and 4 bases for J; bases not matched to a gene: 10. The CDR3 DNA reads as TGCGCCAGCACCATATGGGACAGTAAATACAATGAGCAGTTCTTC. Protein product: CASTIWDSKYNEQFF.

In this sample, this clonotype turned up a few times. The gene calls are TRBV15 and TRBJ2-3; D is perhaps TRBD2 (6 bases). Germline-derived CDR1 and CDR2 are LNHNV and YYDKDF (reference sequence). The CDR3 spans 16 residues. Trimming took 0 bases from V and 2 from J, leaving 12 bases between them. The CDR3 protein is CATSRECSGYTDTQYF. In nucleotides, the CDR3 is TGTGCCACCAGCAGAGAATGTAGCGGATACACAGATACGCAGTATTTT. Drawing the rest from reference TRBV15 and TRBJ2-3, the complete variable domain is DAMVIQNPRYQVTQFGKPVTLSCSQTLNHNVMYWYQQKSSQAPKLLFHYYDKDFNNEADTPDNFQSRRPNTSFCFLDIRSPGLGDTAMYLCATSRECSGYTDTQYFGPGTRLTVL.

This clonotype was counted a few times. V is TRBV29-1 and J is TRBJ2-2, with D perhaps matching TRBD1 (6 bases). The CDR3 covers 15 residues. V lost 2 bases, J lost 3 bases, and 13 bases lay in between. Germline V gene lookup returns CDR1 SQVTM and CDR2 ANQGSEA. CDR3 protein: CSVEWAGVHTGELFF. The CDR3 region has the DNA TGCAGCGTTGAATGGGCAGGGGTGCACACCGGGGAGCTGTTTTTT.

The genes are TRBV29-1 and TRBJ2-7; TRBD2 matches at 10 bases. The V segment lost 6 bases and the J segment 2 bases; nucleotides outside the gene matches: 13. The germline V gene has CDR1 SQVTM and CDR2 ANQGSEA. The CDR3 is 16 residues long. The CDR3 nucleotides are TGCAGCGTCGAGGGGCTAGCGGGAGAGGAGGCCTACGAGCAGTACTTC. This translates into CSVEGLAGEEAYEQYF.

This clonotype showed up many times. The rearrangement joins TRBV6-5 to TRBJ2-3, with 7 bases matching TRBD2. The CDR3 has 16 amino acids. Germline trimming cut 2 bases from V and 2 bases from J; bases unmatched to any gene: 7. Looked up from germline, CDR1 is MNHEY and CDR2 is SVGAGI. The CDR3 DNA reads as TGTGCCAGCAGTTACCGTCGCACTAGCGCCACAGATACGCAGTATTTT. The encoded protein is CASSYRRTSATDTQYF.

This chain connects TRBV7-2 to TRBJ2-3, with 8 nucleotides matching TRBD1. J lost 3 bases, V lost 2 bases, and 10 bases had no gene match. This CDR3 comprises 17 residues. CDR1 SGHTA and CDR2 FQGNSA come from the germline V gene. The chain's CDR3 is CASSLPLRGRRTDTQYF. In DNA form, the CDR3 reads TGTGCCAGCAGCTTACCGCTCAGGGGGCGCAGGACAGATACGCAGTATTTT.

In DNA, the CDR3 is TGTGCCAGCAGCATCACAGGGGGCCCCGGAGCTTTCTTT. Protein sequence: CASSITGGPGAFF. This chain links TRBV7-2 with TRBJ1-1, with 9 bases identical to TRBD1. Per germline, CDR1 SGHTA and CDR2 FQGNSA. The ends lost 5 bases at V and 10 bases at J; junction bases unmatched: 8. The CDR3 runs 13 residues.